The clone carrying this T cell receptor beta chain has a count of ten or more. What it binds is unknown. This record belongs to a study of regulatory T cells in long-lasting Graves disease. Study-level findings and limits: Patients with persistent Graves' had lower TCR diversity than newly diagnosed patients. Under persistent disease, TRBV28, TRBJ1-2 and TRBJ2-5 were used preferentially.

Germline values: CDR1 MDHEN, CDR2 SYDVKM. The V end lost 6 bases, the J end lost 0 bases, and 11 bases lay between the germline ends. The length of the CDR3 is 14 residues. Time point here: persistent/refractory GD, antithyroid drugs over 5 years with positive TRAb. RNA from PBMCs was the source of the TCR library. According to the study, TCR beta libraries were built with iRepertoire HTBI primers and CDR3-region Arm-PCR. TCRdb reprocessed the multiplex PCR reads via MiXCR and lists one record per CDR3 protein. Of about 310,000 distinct CDR3 sequences listed, around 23% were seen once; the top ten hold roughly three fifths.

The chain combines TRBV28 with TRBJ1-1; no reliable D call. The TCR comes from a female donor with Graves disease. The sequencing here drew on peripheral blood mononuclear cells (PBMCs), taken when the disease was refractory, from a patient treated with antithyroid drugs. Written as DNA, the CDR3 is TGTGCCAGCAGCCCTGACACCCTGAACACTGAAGCTTTCTTT. As protein: CASSPDTLNTEAFF.